One T cell receptor beta chain is described in this entry. Antigen specificity is unknown. The TCRbeta library incorporated unique molecular identifiers. One entry per CDR3 protein, called by TCRdb with MiXCR from the PCR reads. Among over 150,000 distinct CDR3 sequences listed, roughly 7% were seen once. This record belongs to a study of T-cell reconstitution after alpha-beta-depleted transplantation in children. Study-level results: After one year, T-cell counts and TCRbeta diversity mostly came from new T cells. Several hundred expanded graft clones reportedly supplied alpha-beta T cells about two months after transplant.

The CDR3 spans 14 residues. The germline CDR1 and CDR2 sequences are LGHNA and YNFKEQ. V shed 1 base and J 7 bases; nucleotides not matched to a gene: 6. The chain couples TRBV4-2 to TRBJ1-2; 7 bases agree with TRBD1. The sequencing here drew on PBMCs, taken before TCRalphabeta/CD19-depleted stem cell transplant. The receptor was isolated from a boy aged 2 to 10 with acute lymphoblastic leukemia, due to receive a stem cell transplant. The chain's CDR3 is CASSQVDRDAGYTF. CDR3 in DNA: TGTGCCAGCAGCCAAGTTGACAGGGACGCTGGCTACACCTTC.